What follows describes a single TCR beta chain. The antigen is undetermined. These data belong to a study of cytomegalovirus exposure and HLA in healthy donors. About the research overall: Early release data held tens of millions of unique TCRs from HLA-typed donors. The study, taken as a whole, reports: Later analysis associated a missense DCLRE1C variant with TCR beta V- and J-gene trimming. The study had only CMV serostatus as immune exposure information. According to an earlier analysis, most TCR beta V segments yielded productive rearrangements about 87% or about 30% of the time.

Researchers ran the PCR with 60 Vbeta and 13 Jbeta primers. The method was immunoSEQ multiplex PCR; TCRdb's version includes in-frame clones alone and lacks a portion of them. The sample lists about 170,000 clones; approximately 80% were seen once. Input material: PBMCs. This receptor was identified in a boy between 2 and 15 years old in good health and CMV-seronegative.

The CDR3 spells CASQRERGVPSSYNEQFF. DNA of the CDR3: TGCGCCAGTCAGAGGGAGCGGGGGGTTCCTAGCTCCTACAATGAGCAGTTCTTC. This chain connects TRBV4-3 to TRBJ2-1; 9 nucleotides align to TRBD2. The V gene end was trimmed by 9 bases and the J gene end by 0 bases; junction bases not matched to a gene: 15. The germline V gene has CDR1 LGHNA and CDR2 YSLEER. The CDR3 length is 18 residues.